This record covers a single T cell receptor (beta chain). The assay was immunoSEQ multiplex PCR, and TCRdb's table has in-frame clones only and misses some. The data contain 160,000 or so clones, roughly 93% of them singletons. The data were taken from a study of control samples from healthy donors and cancer patients. CDR1 and CDR2 from the germline V gene are SGHDN and FVKESK. The CDR3 totals 12 residues. V dropped 4 bases and J dropped 7 bases, with 11 bases sitting between them. The genes are TRBV14 and TRBJ2-7, with D perhaps matching TRBD2 (5 bases). This receptor was identified in a man aged 45-65 years in good health. Sequenced: blood. The CDR3 is CASSPLPGEQYF. The CDR3 DNA sequence: TGTGCCAGCAGCCCCCTCCCGGGGGAGCAGTACTTC.